These T cell receptor beta chains were read from a single sample in a study of OX40 agonist ivuxolimab in advanced cancers. The method was immunoSEQ multiplex PCR; TCRdb's version includes in-frame clones alone and lacks a portion of them. This sample has 50,000 to 70,000 clones; around 87% occur once, and the top ten carry over 11%. Source: CD4+ or CD8+ T cells sorted from blood, taken in a trial of the OX40 agonist ivuxolimab. The origin of the receptors is an adult with an advanced solid tumor such as melanoma, head and neck, liver or kidney cancer. CDR3s include the opening cysteine and the closing phenylalanine or tryptophan. A D gene is named only where the DNA matches it firmly. The listing skips clone size in some rows; elsewhere it reads once, few, many or a size class.

j_call v_call clone_size d_call cdr3_nt cdr3_aa
TRBJ2-5 TRBV2 - TRBD2 TGTGCCAGCAGTGATTGGCTAGCGGGAGTTATCGGGACCCAGTACTTC CASSDWLAGVIGTQYF
TRBJ2-7 TRBV19 - - TGTGCCAGTGCTAACCTCGACAGCTCCTACGAGCAGTACTTC CASANLDSSYEQYF
TRBJ1-5 TRBV7-9 - - TGTGCCAGCAGCTTAGACGGGGCCAGTGTTAGCAATCAGCCCCAGCATTTT CASSLDGASVSNQPQHF
TRBJ1-4 TRBV7-2 - - TGTGCCAGCAGCCCCGTGGGAGGTTATCTGGGAGAAAAACTGTTTTTT CASSPVGGYLGEKLFF
TRBJ2-7 TRBV11-2 - - TGTGCCAGCAGCGATCTAGCGTTCCCTACCTACGAGCAGTACTTC CASSDLAFPTYEQYF
TRBJ2-1 TRBV28 - - TGTGCCAGCAGGGGGGGACAGTCAAAACACAATGAGCAGTTCTTC CASRGGQSKHNEQFF
TRBJ1-2 TRBV7-9 - - TGTGCCAGCAGCTTCCAGGAGGTCTATGGCTACACCTTC CASSFQEVYGYTF
TRBJ2-7 TRBV7-9 - - TGTGCCAGCAGCCCCGACGGGACGTTTTGGTACGAGCAGTACTTC CASSPDGTFWYEQYF
TRBJ1-2 TRBV29-1 - TRBD1 TGCAGCGTAACCGACAGGGCCTACACCTTC CSVTDRAYTF
TRBJ2-3 TRBV6-1 many - TGTGCCAGCAGTGAATTTGGAAAGAGTATGGCAGATACGCAGTATTTT CASSEFGKSMADTQYF
TRBJ2-5 TRBV5-1 - - TGCGCCAGCAGCTTGACAGGGCGGGAGCAGTACTTC CASSLTGREQYF
TRBJ2-5 TRBV29-1 - TRBD1 TGCAGCGTTGACGATCTGGTACAGGGGGAGAGTGAGACCCAGTACTTC CSVDDLVQGESETQYF
TRBJ2-1 TRBV27 - - TGTGCCAGCAGTTTATTTTCGGGAGTCCACAATGAGCAGTTCTTC CASSLFSGVHNEQFF
TRBJ2-1 TRBV13 - TRBD2 TGTGCCAGCAGTCCCGATTCGAGCGGGAGTTCCTACAATGAGCAGTTCTTC CASSPDSSGSSYNEQFF
TRBJ2-2 TRBV29-1 few TRBD2 TGCAGCGTTGAAGATCGGACTAGGGTAGCCGGGGAGCTGTTTTTT CSVEDRTRVAGELFF
TRBJ2-4 TRBV9 - TRBD1 TGTGCCAGCAGCTCAGGGGGCCTTGCTCTAGCCAAAAACATTCAGTACTTC CASSSGGLALAKNIQYF
TRBJ2-2 TRBV5-1 - - TGCGCCAGCACCTTTGACAGGAGGAACACCGGGGAGCTGTTTTTT CASTFDRRNTGELFF
TRBJ2-7 TRBV4-1 - - TGCGCCAGCAGCCAAGATGGTTTCTACTACGAGCAGTACTTC CASSQDGFYYEQYF
TRBJ1-1 TRBV11-2 - TRBD1 TGTGCCAGCAGCGGACAGGGGGAAGCTTTCTTT CASSGQGEAFF
TRBJ2-6 TRBV2 - - TGTGCCAGCAGTCGGGGGGGGGCCAACGTCCTGACTTTC CASSRGGANVLTF
TRBJ1-5 TRBV2 - - TGTGCCAGCAGTAATTTACCCCAGGGGAGCAATCAGCCCCAGCATTTT CASSNLPQGSNQPQHF
TRBJ2-1 TRBV18 - TRBD1 TGTGCCAGCTCACTAAAACCGGGACAGCCCTACAATGAGCAGTTCTTC CASSLKPGQPYNEQFF
TRBJ1-5 TRBV30 - TRBD1 TGTGCCTGGAGGGCAGGGGGCGCGAGCAATCAGCCCCAGCATTTT CAWRAGGASNQPQHF
TRBJ2-7 TRBV19 - - TGTGCCAGTAAGGCAGGGGAAGCTACGGTGCAGTACTTC CASKAGEATVQYF
TRBJ2-5 TRBV7-9 - - TGTGCCAGCAGCAACGCGGAGCAGACCTGGTTGCAGGGGACCCAGTACTTC CASSNAEQTWLQGTQYF
TRBJ2-7 TRBV2 - - TGTGCCAGCACAGACATTTCCTACGAGCAGTACTTC CASTDISYEQYF
TRBJ1-3 TRBV5-1 - - TGCGCCAGCAGCTTGGACAGGGCCCCTGGAAACACCATATATTTT CASSLDRAPGNTIYF
TRBJ2-7 TRBV9 - - TGTGCCAGCAGCGTAGAGGGACAAACCTACGAGCAGTACTTC CASSVEGQTYEQYF
TRBJ2-7 TRBV7-9 - TRBD2 TGTGCCAGCAGCCCCGGGGACTACACCTACGAGCAGTACTTC CASSPGDYTYEQYF
TRBJ1-1 TRBV13 - TRBD1 TGTGCCAGCAATTGGGCAACAGGGGGCGAAATAATGAACACTGAAGCTTTCTTT CASNWATGGEIMNTEAFF
TRBJ2-3 TRBV12-5 - TRBD2 TGTGCTAGTGGTATTTTTAGCGGGAGGTATGCAGATACGCAGTATTTT CASGIFSGRYADTQYF
TRBJ2-3 TRBV27 - TRBD2 TGTGCCAGCAGTGGGGACTATTCGTTAACGCAGTATTTT CASSGDYSLTQYF
TRBJ2-7 TRBV30 - TRBD1 TGTGCCTGGAGTTGGGGACAGGGCCCCTACGAGCAGTACTTC CAWSWGQGPYEQYF
TRBJ2-1 TRBV27 - - TGTGCCAGCAGTGGAAGTTGGAGCTCCTACAATGAGCAGTTCTTC CASSGSWSSYNEQFF
TRBJ2-7 TRBV7-9 - - TGTGCCAGCAGCCCCGGTCCCTACGAGCAGTACTTC CASSPGPYEQYF
TRBJ2-3 TRBV4-2 - TRBD2 TGTGCCAGCAGCCAAGATTTAGGCCTAGCGGGAGGAATCACAGCAGATACGCAGTATTTT CASSQDLGLAGGITADTQYF
TRBJ1-3 TRBV27 - - TGTGCCAGCAGTTTAGGGGTGACTGGAAACACCATATATTTT CASSLGVTGNTIYF
TRBJ2-1 TRBV27 - - TGTGCCAGCAGGTTAGACGGTTACAATGAGCAGTTCTTC CASRLDGYNEQFF
TRBJ1-2 TRBV30 - - TGTGCCTGGAGTATGACAGATTATGGCTACACCTTC CAWSMTDYGYTF
TRBJ2-7 TRBV7-9 - - TGTGCCAGCAGCTTTTTGGGTCGGATCGAGCAGTACTTC CASSFLGRIEQYF
TRBJ2-2 TRBV7-9 - TRBD1 TGTGCCAGCAGCTCCTGGGACAGCCCGAACACCGGGGAGCTGTTTTTT CASSSWDSPNTGELFF
TRBJ1-1 TRBV5-1 - - TGCGCCAGCAGCTCGGGACAAGGCGGGACTGAAGCTTTCTTT CASSSGQGGTEAFF
TRBJ2-5 TRBV2 - - TGTGCCAGCAGTGAAGCGCAGGTCGGGGGAGAGACCCAGTACTTC CASSEAQVGGETQYF
TRBJ2-7 TRBV5-6 - - TGTGCCAGCAGCTTGGCGTTGGGAGAGTACGAGCAGTACTTC CASSLALGEYEQYF
TRBJ1-5 TRBV29-1 - - TGCAGCGTTGCTGATTGGGGGGTAGATCAGCCCCAGCATTTT CSVADWGVDQPQHF
TRBJ2-2 TRBV5-6 - - TGTGCCAGCAGCTTTGATAACACCGGGGAGCTGTTTTTT CASSFDNTGELFF
TRBJ2-2 TRBV19 - - TGTGCCAGCACAACCATTTACACCGGGGAGCTGTTTTTT CASTTIYTGELFF
TRBJ2-1 TRBV9 - - TGTGCCAGCGGTTACAATGAGCAGTTCTTC CASGYNEQFF
TRBJ1-1 TRBV28 - - TGTGCCAGCGAACTAGGGCCCGGAACTGAAGCTTTCTTT CASELGPGTEAFF
TRBJ2-7 TRBV5-1 - - TGCGCCAGCAGCCCCCGGGATCCGCTCTACGAGCAGTACTTC CASSPRDPLYEQYF
TRBJ2-7 TRBV11-1 - - TGTGCCAGCAGCTTAAGGGGTAGTCCCTACGAGCAGTACTTC CASSLRGSPYEQYF
TRBJ1-1 TRBV11-2 - - TGTGCCAGCAGCCCCTCTCGGGGAGGAGGCACTGAAGCTTTCTTT CASSPSRGGGTEAFF
TRBJ1-2 TRBV7-9 - TRBD1 TGTGCCAGCAGCTTAGCTCAGGGGGCCCATGGCTACACCTTC CASSLAQGAHGYTF
TRBJ2-7 TRBV28 - - TGTGCCAGCAGTGGTGGTAGGCAGGGGATTTCTTACGAGCAGTACTTC CASSGGRQGISYEQYF
TRBJ2-7 TRBV5-1 - - TGCGCCAGCAGCTTCGACGGAACCTACGAGCAGTACTTC CASSFDGTYEQYF
TRBJ2-3 TRBV4-2 - - TGTGCCAGCAGCCAAGTTGGGGCAGATACGCAGTATTTT CASSQVGADTQYF
TRBJ1-6 TRBV27 few - TGTGCCAGCAGTTTATGGAGCTCCTATAATTCACCCCTCCACTTT CASSLWSSYNSPLHF
TRBJ2-7 TRBV27 - TRBD1 TGTGCCAGCAGTTTAGACAGGGGGCACTACGAGCAGTACTTC CASSLDRGHYEQYF
TRBJ1-4 TRBV11-2 - - TGTGCCAGCAGCCCAAATGAAAAACTGTTTTTT CASSPNEKLFF
TRBJ2-7 TRBV9 once - TGTGCCAGCAGCTCGGGGACGGGGGCGTCGTACGAGCAGTACTTC CASSSGTGASYEQYF